Listed below are T cell receptor beta chains from one sample, sequenced in a study of response to subunit inactivated influenza vaccine. TCRdb used MiXCR to reprocess the RT-PCR reads, holding one entry per CDR3 protein. The sample shows roughly 500,000 distinct CDR3 sequences, roughly 25% of them seen only once. These records were also assigned to another study, of T cells expressing NK-cell markers.

This sample comprised CD4+ T cells sorted from PBMCs, obtained roughly 13 days after vaccination. The source is a man aged 50 to 60 who received an inactivated influenza vaccine. The CDR3 runs from the conserved cysteine through the conserved F or W. The D gene is left open where the match is weak. Clone size is given for some rows only: seen once, a few or many times, or a class if the clone is expanded.

>TRBJ2-1|TRBV20-1|NA|NA
TGCAGTGCTACATCCGGGGCCACCTACAATGAGCAGTTCTTC
CSATSGATYNEQFF
>TRBJ1-1|TRBV4-2|few|NA
TGTGCCAGCAGCCAAGCCGGCAAGAGGGACACTGAAGCTTTCTTT
CASSQAGKRDTEAFF
>TRBJ2-1|TRBV7-9|NA|TRBD1
TGTGCCAGCAGCCAGAGACAGGGGCGGAATGAGCAGTTCTTC
CASSQRQGRNEQFF
>TRBJ2-3|TRBV7-2|NA|TRBD2
TGTGCCAGCAGCCGACTAGCGGGGGCACACACAGATACGCAGTATTTT
CASSRLAGAHTDTQYF
>TRBJ2-7|TRBV28|many|NA
TGTGCCAGCAGAGGTGGTGGGGAGCAGTACTTC
CASRGGGEQYF
>TRBJ2-4|TRBV7-2|NA|NA
TGTGCCAGCAGCGAAGTAACCTTAGCCAAAAACATTCAGTACTTC
CASSEVTLAKNIQYF
>TRBJ2-7|TRBV7-2|few|TRBD1
TGTGCCAGCAGCTTAGAGTTAGGGACAGGCACCTACGAGCAGTACTTC
CASSLELGTGTYEQYF
>TRBJ2-5|TRBV7-8|NA|TRBD1
TGTGCCAGCAGCCGCGACAGGGGCGGAGAGACCCAGTACTTC
CASSRDRGGETQYF
>TRBJ2-3|TRBV30|NA|TRBD2
TGTGCCTGGATCGACCGGACTAGCGGCACAGATACGCAGTATTTT
CAWIDRTSGTDTQYF
>TRBJ2-5|TRBV28|NA|TRBD2
TGTGCCTGCAGGGAGCGGGGTAAAGAGACCCAGTACTTC
CACRERGKETQYF
>TRBJ2-5|TRBV5-1|NA|NA
TGCGCCAGCAGCTTGGCCAGGACAGCCAGGGAAGAGACCCAGTACTTC
CASSLARTAREETQYF
>TRBJ2-6|TRBV6-1|NA|NA
TGTGCCAGCAGTGAGGGACAAGGCTTTTCTGGGGCCAACGTCCTGACTTTC
CASSEGQGFSGANVLTF
>TRBJ2-5|TRBV19|NA|TRBD2
TGTGCCAGTAGCAGGACTAGCGGGTTGGGTGAGACCCAGTACTTC
CASSRTSGLGETQYF
>TRBJ2-7|TRBV15|few|NA
TGTGCCACCAGCAGAGAAGGTAACAGTGGAGACTACGAGCAGTACTTC
CATSREGNSGDYEQYF
>TRBJ2-2|TRBV5-1|few|TRBD1
TGCGCCAGCAGCTTGGATTCAGGGGGCGCCGGCACCGGGGAGCTGTTTTTT
CASSLDSGGAGTGELFF
>TRBJ2-7|TRBV12-3/TRBV12-4|NA|NA
TGTGCCAGCAGTTTGGGTGGAAAGATAGGCGAGCAGTACTTC
CASSLGGKIGEQYF
>TRBJ2-7|TRBV29-1|NA|TRBD1
TGCAGCGTTGGAAGGGACAGGGTATCTCGGGAGCAGTACTTC
CSVGRDRVSREQYF
>TRBJ1-2|TRBV27|once|NA
TGTGCCAGCAGTTTATCGGGAGCTAACTATGGCTACACCTTC
CASSLSGANYGYTF
>TRBJ2-7|TRBV4-2|NA|NA
TGTGCCAGCAGCCAAGAAGCCAGCGGAACGGACGAGCAGTACTTC
CASSQEASGTDEQYF
>TRBJ2-2|TRBV7-2|once|NA
TGTGCCAGCAGCTTAGGTTTAATCACCGGGGAGCTGTTTTTT
CASSLGLITGELFF
>TRBJ2-7|TRBV4-3|NA|NA
TGCGCCAGCAGCCAAGGTTCGAGCGGTACCCTCGCCTACGAGCAGTACTTC
CASSQGSSGTLAYEQYF
>TRBJ2-2|TRBV6-2/TRBV6-3|NA|TRBD2
TGTGCCAGCAGTTCATCCGGGACTAGTGGGCCTAACACCGGGGAGCTGTTTTTT
CASSSSGTSGPNTGELFF
>TRBJ1-1|TRBV24-1|few|NA
TGTGCCACCAGAGGGCCCGAAGCTTTCTTT
CATRGPEAFF
>TRBJ2-1|TRBV10-2|NA|NA
TGCGCCAGCAAGGGAACTTACAATGAGCAGTTCTTC
CASKGTYNEQFF
>TRBJ2-3|TRBV28|NA|TRBD1
TGTGCCAGCAGTTTAACCCTCCCGACAGGGGATGTGCGTTATTTT
CASSLTLPTGDVRYF
>TRBJ2-2|TRBV12-3/TRBV12-4|many|NA
TGTGCCAGCAGACCAGGGCCCGGGGAGCTGTTTTTT
CASRPGPGELFF
>TRBJ2-1|TRBV7-2|NA|TRBD2
TGTGCCAGCAGCTCGCAACTAGCGGTAAGCTCCTACAATGAGCAGTTCTTC
CASSSQLAVSSYNEQFF
>TRBJ1-5|TRBV28|NA|TRBD1
TGTGCCAGCAGTGATGGACAGGGTAGAGGGGGGAGGCCCCAGCATTTT
CASSDGQGRGGRPQHF
>TRBJ2-3|TRBV15|NA|NA
TGTGCCACCAGCACCCCCGGGGGGCTCGATACGCAGTATTTT
CATSTPGGLDTQYF
>TRBJ2-5|TRBV6-2/TRBV6-3|many|NA
TGTGCCAGCAGTTACTTCAACCAAGAGACCCAGTACTTC
CASSYFNQETQYF
>TRBJ2-7|TRBV28|few|NA
TGTGCCAGCAGCCAAAACAGGGCCGTTGATCACGAGCAGTACTTC
CASSQNRAVDHEQYF
>TRBJ2-5|TRBV7-7|few|NA
TGTGCTAGCAGCGGATCCGGGACACAAGGGACCCAGTACTTC
CASSGSGTQGTQYF
>TRBJ2-3|TRBV11-2|NA|NA
TGTGCCAGCAGCTTAGGTCCGGGGCGGCTCACAGATACGCAGTGTTTT
CASSLGPGRLTDTQCF
>TRBJ1-1|TRBV5-1|NA|NA
TGCGCCAGCAGGGACAGCTGGGCAATGAACACTGAAGCTTTCTTT
CASRDSWAMNTEAFF
>TRBJ2-3|TRBV4-3|many|NA
TGCGCCAGCAGCCAAGATTTTCGGGGATCCACAGATACGCAGTATTTT
CASSQDFRGSTDTQYF
>TRBJ2-7|TRBV20-1|NA|NA
TGCAGTGCTAGGGACAGACGGTTTGCCTACGAGCAGTACTTC
CSARDRRFAYEQYF
>TRBJ2-1|TRBV20-1|NA|TRBD2
TGCAGTGCTAGAGATAAGGGTCGGGGGACTAGCGGTAATGAGCAGTTCTTC
CSARDKGRGTSGNEQFF
>TRBJ2-2|TRBV24-1|few|NA
TGTGCCACCACCCCAACCACGAACACCGGGGAGCTGTTTTTT
CATTPTTNTGELFF
>TRBJ2-7|TRBV11-2|few|TRBD1
TGTGCCAGCAGCTTAGTAGGGTTGCGCGGACAGGGTTTCTACGAGCAGTACTTC
CASSLVGLRGQGFYEQYF
>TRBJ2-1|TRBV20-1|few|TRBD2
TGCAGTGCCACCGGGACTAGCGGGTTTATAGTCAATGAGCAGTTCTTC
CSATGTSGFIVNEQFF
>TRBJ2-5|TRBV18|NA|TRBD2
TGTGCCAGCTCCCATGGGAGGGAGGAGACCCAGTACTTC
CASSHGREETQYF
>TRBJ2-7|TRBV20-1|NA|TRBD2
TGCAGTGCTCGAGCGGGGGTAACCTACGAGCAGTACTTC
CSARAGVTYEQYF
>TRBJ2-1|TRBV6-2/TRBV6-3|few|TRBD2
TGTGCCAGCAGTTCCGGTAGCGGGAGGGCTATCGATGAGCAGTTCTTC
CASSSGSGRAIDEQFF
>TRBJ2-7|TRBV7-9|NA|NA
TGTGCCAGCAGGGGGTCACGATCCTACGAGCAGTACTTC
CASRGSRSYEQYF
>TRBJ1-1|TRBV12-3/TRBV12-4|NA|NA
TGTGCCAGCACCAAAGGGGGCACTGAAGCTTTCTTT
CASTKGGTEAFF
>TRBJ2-6|TRBV4-1|NA|NA
TGCGCCAGCAGCCAAGACGGGTACTCTGGGGCCAACGTCCTGACTTTC
CASSQDGYSGANVLTF
>TRBJ2-2|TRBV7-2|NA|NA
TGTGCCAGCAGTTTTTGGTCGGCCGGGGAGCTGTTTTTT
CASSFWSAGELFF